The rows below give T cell receptor beta chains drawn from one sample of a study of shared clonotypes between healthy human individuals. TCRdb keeps only in-frame clones here, not all; method: immunoSEQ multiplex PCR. In the table there are some 2,100,000 clones, about 93% of which are singletons. Sequencing was done on a sample of naive CD8+ T cells from PBMCs. The receptors derive from a man younger than 30 in good health. Some clones in this sample may be carry-over from other donors' samples. CDR3s include the opening cysteine and the closing phenylalanine or tryptophan. Fields, in order: clone size, J gene, V gene, D gene, CDR3 DNA, CDR3 protein. A D gene is named only where the DNA matches it firmly. The size of a clone is reported for some rows only, either as once, few or many, or as a class for expanded clones.

clone size: -
J gene: TRBJ2-6
V gene: TRBV7-2
D gene: -
CDR3 DNA: TGTGCCAGCAGCTTGGGACTCAGGAGCTCTGGGGCCAACGTCCTGACTTTC
CDR3 protein: CASSLGLRSSGANVLTF

clone size: -
J gene: TRBJ1-2
V gene: TRBV7-9
D gene: TRBD1
CDR3 DNA: TGTGCCAGCAGCTACTGGGGACAGGGGCTCGATGGCTACACCTTC
CDR3 protein: CASSYWGQGLDGYTF

clone size: -
J gene: TRBJ2-7
V gene: TRBV10-3
D gene: -
CDR3 DNA: TGTGCCATCAGTGAGGGGTGGGAGCAGTACTTC
CDR3 protein: CAISEGWEQYF

clone size: -
J gene: TRBJ2-3
V gene: TRBV27
D gene: -
CDR3 DNA: TGTGCCAGCAGTCCTCTGAGCCCGACTAGCACAGATACGCAGTATTTT
CDR3 protein: CASSPLSPTSTDTQYF

clone size: -
J gene: TRBJ2-7
V gene: TRBV18
D gene: TRBD2
CDR3 DNA: TGTGCCAGCTCACCACGGGGACTAGCGGCCCCCTACGAGCAGTACTTC
CDR3 protein: CASSPRGLAAPYEQYF

clone size: -
J gene: TRBJ2-1
V gene: TRBV19
D gene: -
CDR3 DNA: TGTGCCAGTAGTATAGGGGGTGGGAGTGAGCAGTTCTTC
CDR3 protein: CASSIGGGSEQFF

clone size: once
J gene: TRBJ1-2
V gene: TRBV5-1
D gene: TRBD1
CDR3 DNA: TGCGCCAGCAGCCCGCCGGACAGGGCCCATGGCTACACCTTC
CDR3 protein: CASSPPDRAHGYTF

clone size: -
J gene: TRBJ2-7
V gene: TRBV9
D gene: -
CDR3 DNA: TGTGCCAGCAGCACAACTAGTGCCTACGAGCAGTACTTC
CDR3 protein: CASSTTSAYEQYF

clone size: -
J gene: TRBJ1-2
V gene: TRBV6-4
D gene: TRBD1
CDR3 DNA: TGTGCCAGCAGTGAGGGGACAGGGGTTGGCTACACCTTC
CDR3 protein: CASSEGTGVGYTF

clone size: -
J gene: TRBJ2-1
V gene: TRBV5-1
D gene: -
CDR3 DNA: TGCGCCAGCAGCTTCATCCCGACTAGTATCGCTGAGCAGTTCTTC
CDR3 protein: CASSFIPTSIAEQFF

clone size: -
J gene: TRBJ2-5
V gene: TRBV9
D gene: -
CDR3 DNA: TGTGCCAGCAGCGCCGAGCAGACCCAGTACTTC
CDR3 protein: CASSAEQTQYF

clone size: -
J gene: TRBJ2-1
V gene: TRBV4-1
D gene: TRBD2
CDR3 DNA: TGCGCCAGCAGCTTTGGTAGCGGGAGGAGTGGTGAGCAGTTCTTC
CDR3 protein: CASSFGSGRSGEQFF

clone size: -
J gene: TRBJ1-1
V gene: TRBV11-2
D gene: -
CDR3 DNA: TGTGCCAGCAGCCTGCGCCAGGGGAACACTGAAGCTTTCTTT
CDR3 protein: CASSLRQGNTEAFF

clone size: -
J gene: TRBJ1-5
V gene: TRBV7-9
D gene: -
CDR3 DNA: TGTGCCAGCAGCTCAAGTCAGGGCGGACAGCCCCAGCATTTT
CDR3 protein: CASSSSQGGQPQHF

clone size: -
J gene: TRBJ2-3
V gene: TRBV4-3
D gene: -
CDR3 DNA: TGCGCCAGCAGCCAAGATCCGAGCGGGACAGATACGCAGTATTTT
CDR3 protein: CASSQDPSGTDTQYF

clone size: -
J gene: TRBJ1-5
V gene: TRBV28
D gene: -
CDR3 DNA: TGTGCCAGCAGTTTCGAGAATTTAGATCAGCCCCAGCATTTT
CDR3 protein: CASSFENLDQPQHF

clone size: -
J gene: TRBJ2-3
V gene: TRBV7-6
D gene: TRBD2
CDR3 DNA: TGTGCCAGCAGCCCCACGTGGACTAGCGGGAGGGCCCCAGATACGCAGTATTTT
CDR3 protein: CASSPTWTSGRAPDTQYF

clone size: -
J gene: TRBJ2-7
V gene: TRBV15
D gene: -
CDR3 DNA: TGTGCCACCAGCCCCCGAGCCGGCTACGAGCAGTACTTC
CDR3 protein: CATSPRAGYEQYF

clone size: few
J gene: TRBJ2-1
V gene: TRBV7-9
D gene: -
CDR3 DNA: TGTGCCAGCAGGGGAGTGGGGAATGAGCAGTTCTTC
CDR3 protein: CASRGVGNEQFF

clone size: -
J gene: TRBJ2-7
V gene: TRBV11-1
D gene: TRBD1
CDR3 DNA: TGTGCCAGCAGCGTCGGGACAGGTGCCTACGAGCAGTACTTC
CDR3 protein: CASSVGTGAYEQYF

clone size: -
J gene: TRBJ2-2
V gene: TRBV6-5
D gene: TRBD2
CDR3 DNA: TGTGCCAGCAGTCACACTAGCGGGAACACCGGGGAGCTGTTTTTT
CDR3 protein: CASSHTSGNTGELFF

clone size: -
J gene: TRBJ2-7
V gene: TRBV27
D gene: -
CDR3 DNA: TGTGCCAGCAGTTTTGCGAGAAGCTCCTACGAGCAGTACTTC
CDR3 protein: CASSFARSSYEQYF

clone size: -
J gene: TRBJ1-5
V gene: TRBV19
D gene: -
CDR3 DNA: TGTGCCAGTACGTCGCCGGGGGTTAGCAATCAGCCCCAGCATTTT
CDR3 protein: CASTSPGVSNQPQHF

clone size: -
J gene: TRBJ2-7
V gene: TRBV6-5
D gene: TRBD2
CDR3 DNA: TGTGCCAGCAGTTACTCGGCGACTAGCGTCTCCTACGAGCAGTACTTC
CDR3 protein: CASSYSATSVSYEQYF

clone size: -
J gene: TRBJ1-4
V gene: TRBV7-9
D gene: -
CDR3 DNA: TGTGCCAGCAGCCAGACTGCAACTAATGAAAAACTGTTTTTT
CDR3 protein: CASSQTATNEKLFF

clone size: -
J gene: TRBJ2-1
V gene: TRBV7-3
D gene: -
CDR3 DNA: TGTGCCAGCAGCTTAATAGGGGCCGGGAGCAAGTACAATGAGCAGTTCTTC
CDR3 protein: CASSLIGAGSKYNEQFF

clone size: -
J gene: TRBJ1-5
V gene: TRBV7-2
D gene: -
CDR3 DNA: TGTGCCAGCAGCTTAGAGGGGGTCAATCAGCCCCAGCATTTT
CDR3 protein: CASSLEGVNQPQHF

clone size: -
J gene: TRBJ2-5
V gene: TRBV28
D gene: -
CDR3 DNA: TGTGCCAGCAGTTTATGGGTAGTTGGCGAGACCCAGTACTTC
CDR3 protein: CASSLWVVGETQYF

clone size: -
J gene: TRBJ2-5
V gene: TRBV10-2
D gene: -
CDR3 DNA: TGCGCCAGCAGTGTTATAGGGACCCACCGTATGGAGACCCAGTACTTC
CDR3 protein: CASSVIGTHRMETQYF

clone size: -
J gene: TRBJ2-1
V gene: TRBV27
D gene: TRBD2
CDR3 DNA: TGTGCCAGCAGTTTACAGCTTTTGACTAGCGGGGCCTACAATGAGCAGTTCTTC
CDR3 protein: CASSLQLLTSGAYNEQFF

clone size: -
J gene: TRBJ2-7
V gene: TRBV4-1
D gene: -
CDR3 DNA: TGCGCCAGCAGCCTGGACACGGACTACGAGCAGTACTTC
CDR3 protein: CASSLDTDYEQYF

clone size: -
J gene: TRBJ1-1
V gene: TRBV7-9
D gene: -
CDR3 DNA: TGTGCCAGCAGCTTTGGCAACACTGAAGCTTTCTTT
CDR3 protein: CASSFGNTEAFF

clone size: -
J gene: TRBJ2-2
V gene: TRBV28
D gene: -
CDR3 DNA: TGTGCCAGCAGTTTATTTGGTGGGTCGAACACCGGGGAGCTGTTTTTT
CDR3 protein: CASSLFGGSNTGELFF

clone size: -
J gene: TRBJ2-1
V gene: TRBV12-2
D gene: -
CDR3 DNA: TGTGCAAGTCGCTCAGTCGTAATCGTGGGACTAGCGGATCTTGAATCCTACAATGAGCAGTTCTTC
CDR3 protein: CASRSVVIVGLADLESYNEQFF

clone size: -
J gene: TRBJ2-7
V gene: TRBV7-8
D gene: -
CDR3 DNA: TGTGCCAGCAGCTTAGGTACTAGCTCCTACGAGCAGTACTTC
CDR3 protein: CASSLGTSSYEQYF

clone size: once
J gene: TRBJ2-3
V gene: TRBV7-9
D gene: -
CDR3 DNA: TGTGCCAGCAGCCGAGGGATGCGGACAGATACGCAGTATTTT
CDR3 protein: CASSRGMRTDTQYF

clone size: few
J gene: TRBJ1-1
V gene: TRBV14
D gene: -
CDR3 DNA: TGTGCCAGCAGCCAAACAGGCCGAGCCACTGAAGCTTTCTTT
CDR3 protein: CASSQTGRATEAFF

clone size: -
J gene: TRBJ2-1
V gene: TRBV15
D gene: -
CDR3 DNA: TGTGCCACCAGCAGAGATCGGTTTGTGGTAGAGAATGAGCAGTTCTTC
CDR3 protein: CATSRDRFVVENEQFF

clone size: -
J gene: TRBJ2-2
V gene: TRBV29-1
D gene: -
CDR3 DNA: TGCAGCGGGACGGCCACCACCGGGGAGCTGTTTTTT
CDR3 protein: CSGTATTGELFF

clone size: few
J gene: TRBJ2-7
V gene: TRBV7-9
D gene: -
CDR3 DNA: TGTGCCAGCAGCTTAGGGGTGGACGAGCAGTACTTC
CDR3 protein: CASSLGVDEQYF

clone size: -
J gene: TRBJ1-1
V gene: TRBV7-8
D gene: -
CDR3 DNA: TGTGCCAGCAGCTCCCCAGGATGGGGGAGAGATGAAGCTTTCTTT
CDR3 protein: CASSSPGWGRDEAFF